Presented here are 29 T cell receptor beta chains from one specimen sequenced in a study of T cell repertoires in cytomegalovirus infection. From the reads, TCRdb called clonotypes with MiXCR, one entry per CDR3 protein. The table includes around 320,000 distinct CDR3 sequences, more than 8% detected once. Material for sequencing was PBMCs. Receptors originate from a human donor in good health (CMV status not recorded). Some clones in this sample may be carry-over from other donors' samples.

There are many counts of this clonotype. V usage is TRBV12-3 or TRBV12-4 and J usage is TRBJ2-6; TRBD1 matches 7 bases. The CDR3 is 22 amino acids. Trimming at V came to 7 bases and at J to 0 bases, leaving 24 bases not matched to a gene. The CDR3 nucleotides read TGTGCCAGCACCGTAATGGGGCGTTTCGGGACAGACAATCTCTCTGGGGCCAACGTCCTGACTTTC. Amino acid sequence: CASTVMGRFGTDNLSGANVLTF.

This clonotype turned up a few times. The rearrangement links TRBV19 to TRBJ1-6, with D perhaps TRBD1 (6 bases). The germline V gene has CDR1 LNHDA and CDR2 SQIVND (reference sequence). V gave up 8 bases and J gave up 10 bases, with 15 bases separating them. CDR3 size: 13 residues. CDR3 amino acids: CASGTQGGSPLHF. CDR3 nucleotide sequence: TGTGCCAGTGGGACACAGGGCGGATCACCCCTCCACTTT.

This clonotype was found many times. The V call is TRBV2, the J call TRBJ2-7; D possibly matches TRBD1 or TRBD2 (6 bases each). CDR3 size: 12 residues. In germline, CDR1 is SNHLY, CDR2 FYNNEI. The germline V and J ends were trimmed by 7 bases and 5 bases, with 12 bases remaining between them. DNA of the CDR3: TGTGCCAGCAAAGGGGGGCTTGACGAGCAGTACTTC. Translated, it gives CASKGGLDEQYF.

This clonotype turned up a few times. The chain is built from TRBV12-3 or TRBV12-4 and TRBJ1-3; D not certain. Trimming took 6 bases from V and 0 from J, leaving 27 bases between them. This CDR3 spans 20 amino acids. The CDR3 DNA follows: TGTGCCAGCAGAACGTCCGTGGCGGCAGGAATTCGGGACTCTGGAAACACCATATATTTT. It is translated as CASRTSVAAGIRDSGNTIYF.

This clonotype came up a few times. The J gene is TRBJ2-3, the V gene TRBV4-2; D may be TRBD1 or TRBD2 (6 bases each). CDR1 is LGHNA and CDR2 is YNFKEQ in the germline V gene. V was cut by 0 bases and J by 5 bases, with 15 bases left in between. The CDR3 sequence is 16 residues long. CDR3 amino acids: CASSQEERGRKDTQYF. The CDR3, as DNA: TGTGCCAGCAGCCAAGAAGAACGGGGGCGGAAAGATACGCAGTATTTT.

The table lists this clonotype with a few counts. CDR3: CASERHSTDTQYF. CDR3 DNA sequence: TGTGCCAGCGAGCGCCACAGCACAGATACGCAGTATTTT. The V call is TRBV12-3 or TRBV12-4, the J call TRBJ2-3; no clear D gene. V was shortened by 8 bases and J by 0 bases, with 9 bases between the two germline ends. The CDR3 runs to 13 residues.

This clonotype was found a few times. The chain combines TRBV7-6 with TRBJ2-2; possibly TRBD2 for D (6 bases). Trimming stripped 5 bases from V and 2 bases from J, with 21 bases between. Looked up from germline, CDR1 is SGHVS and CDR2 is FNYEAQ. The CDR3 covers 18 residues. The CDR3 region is CASSPPRGERRNTGELFF. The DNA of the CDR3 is TGTGCCAGCAGCCCCCCCCGCGGGGAGCGGAGAAACACCGGGGAGCTGTTTTTT.

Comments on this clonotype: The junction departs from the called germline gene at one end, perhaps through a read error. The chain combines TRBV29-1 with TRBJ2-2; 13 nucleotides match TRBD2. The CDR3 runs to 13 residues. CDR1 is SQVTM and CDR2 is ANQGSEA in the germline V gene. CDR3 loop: CSGTSGRGGELVF. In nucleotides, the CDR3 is TGCAGCGGAACTAGCGGGAGGGGCGGGGAGCTGGTTTTT.

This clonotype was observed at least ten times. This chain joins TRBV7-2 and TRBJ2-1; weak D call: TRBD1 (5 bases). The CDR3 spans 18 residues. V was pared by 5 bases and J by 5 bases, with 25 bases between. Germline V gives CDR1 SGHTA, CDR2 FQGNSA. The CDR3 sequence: CASSQLPLGAEVNNEQFF. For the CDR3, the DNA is TGTGCCAGCAGCCAACTTCCCCTTGGGGCAGAGGTTAACAATGAGCAGTTCTTC.

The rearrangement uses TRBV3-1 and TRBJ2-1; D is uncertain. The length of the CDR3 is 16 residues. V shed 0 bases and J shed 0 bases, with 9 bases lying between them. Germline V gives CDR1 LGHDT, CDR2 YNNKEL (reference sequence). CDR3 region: CASSQEVFTSYNEQFF. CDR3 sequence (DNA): TGTGCCAGCAGCCAAGAAGTCTTTACCTCCTACAATGAGCAGTTCTTC.

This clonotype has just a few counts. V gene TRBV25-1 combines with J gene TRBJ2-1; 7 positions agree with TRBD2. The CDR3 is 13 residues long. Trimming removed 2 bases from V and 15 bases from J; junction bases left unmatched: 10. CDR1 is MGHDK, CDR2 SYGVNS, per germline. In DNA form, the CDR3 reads TGTGCCAGCAGTGAAAGCGGGGTCTCGGTAAGGTTCTTC. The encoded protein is CASSESGVSVRFF.

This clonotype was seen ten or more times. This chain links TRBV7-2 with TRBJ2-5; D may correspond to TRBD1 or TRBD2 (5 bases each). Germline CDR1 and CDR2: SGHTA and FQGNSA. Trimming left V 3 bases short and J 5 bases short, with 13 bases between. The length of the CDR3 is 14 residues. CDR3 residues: CASSFRDWGETQYF. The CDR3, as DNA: TGTGCCAGCAGCTTTCGGGATTGGGGGGAGACCCAGTACTTC.

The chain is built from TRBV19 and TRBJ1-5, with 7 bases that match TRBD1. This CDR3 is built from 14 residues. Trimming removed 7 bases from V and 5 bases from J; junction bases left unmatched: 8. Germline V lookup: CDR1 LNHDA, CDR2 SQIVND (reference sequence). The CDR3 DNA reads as TGTGCCAGTACCCCGACAGGGAGGGATCAGCCCCAGCATTTT. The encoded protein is CASTPTGRDQPQHF.

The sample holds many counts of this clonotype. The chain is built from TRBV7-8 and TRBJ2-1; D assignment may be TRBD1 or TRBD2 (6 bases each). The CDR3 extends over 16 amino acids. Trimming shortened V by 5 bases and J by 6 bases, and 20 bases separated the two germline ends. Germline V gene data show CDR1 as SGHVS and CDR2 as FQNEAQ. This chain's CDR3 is CASSPRRDISGNEQFF. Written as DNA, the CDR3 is TGTGCCAGCAGCCCAAGGCGGGACATCTCCGGCAATGAGCAGTTCTTC.

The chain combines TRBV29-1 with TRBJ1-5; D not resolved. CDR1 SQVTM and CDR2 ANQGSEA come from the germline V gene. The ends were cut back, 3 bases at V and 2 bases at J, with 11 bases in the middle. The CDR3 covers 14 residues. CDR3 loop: CSVDLGVGNQPQHF. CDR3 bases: TGCAGCGTTGATCTGGGCGTCGGCAATCAGCCCCAGCATTTT.

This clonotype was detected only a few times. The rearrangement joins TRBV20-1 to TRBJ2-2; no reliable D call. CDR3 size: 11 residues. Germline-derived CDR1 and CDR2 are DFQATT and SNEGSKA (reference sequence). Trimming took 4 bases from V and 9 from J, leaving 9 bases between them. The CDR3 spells CSATRSRELFF. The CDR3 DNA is TGCAGTGCTACTAGGTCCCGGGAGCTGTTTTTT.

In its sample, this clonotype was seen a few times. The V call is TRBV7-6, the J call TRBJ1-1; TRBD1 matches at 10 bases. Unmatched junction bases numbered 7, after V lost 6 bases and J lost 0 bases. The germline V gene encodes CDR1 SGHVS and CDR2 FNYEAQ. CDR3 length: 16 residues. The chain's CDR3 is CASRPRQGAMNTEAFF. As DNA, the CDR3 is TGTGCCAGCAGACCCCGACAGGGGGCTATGAACACTGAAGCTTTCTTT.

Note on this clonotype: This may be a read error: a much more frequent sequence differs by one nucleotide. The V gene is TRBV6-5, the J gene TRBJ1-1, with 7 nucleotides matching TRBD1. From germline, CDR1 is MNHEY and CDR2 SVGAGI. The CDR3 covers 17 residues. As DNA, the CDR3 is TGTGCCAGCGGTTACCCGCGGGAAGGGGGCAGGAACACTGAAGCTTTCTTT. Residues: CASGYPREGGRNTEAFF.

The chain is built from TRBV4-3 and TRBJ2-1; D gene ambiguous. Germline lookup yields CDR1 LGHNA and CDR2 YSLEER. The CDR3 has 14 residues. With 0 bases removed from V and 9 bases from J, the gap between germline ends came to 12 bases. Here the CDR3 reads CASSQDSYRPEQFF. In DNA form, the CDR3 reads TGCGCCAGCAGCCAAGATAGCTATCGACCTGAGCAGTTCTTC.

The CDR3 sequence: CSGGLSGTQYF. The DNA for the CDR3 is TGCAGTGGAGGACTCTCTGGTACGCAGTATTTT. V and J are TRBV20-1 and TRBJ2-3; a weak D match, TRBD2 (5 bases). This CDR3 is built from 11 residues. Germline loops: CDR1 DFQATT, CDR2 SNEGSKA (reference sequence). V was clipped by 7 bases and J by 8 bases, with 13 bases between them.

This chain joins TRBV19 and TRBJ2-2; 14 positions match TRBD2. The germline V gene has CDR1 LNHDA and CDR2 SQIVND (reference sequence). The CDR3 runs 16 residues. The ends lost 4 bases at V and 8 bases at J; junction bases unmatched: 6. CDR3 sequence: CASSSGLAGGPGELFF. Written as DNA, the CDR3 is TGTGCCAGTAGTAGCGGACTAGCGGGAGGACCGGGGGAGCTGTTTTTT.

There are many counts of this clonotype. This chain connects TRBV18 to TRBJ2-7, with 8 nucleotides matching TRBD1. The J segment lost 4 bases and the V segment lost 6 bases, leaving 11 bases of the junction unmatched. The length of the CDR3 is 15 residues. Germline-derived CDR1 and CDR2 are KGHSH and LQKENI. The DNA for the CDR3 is TGTGCCAGCTCCCACCCGGTGGACAGGGCTTACGAGCAGTACTTC. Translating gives CASSHPVDRAYEQYF.

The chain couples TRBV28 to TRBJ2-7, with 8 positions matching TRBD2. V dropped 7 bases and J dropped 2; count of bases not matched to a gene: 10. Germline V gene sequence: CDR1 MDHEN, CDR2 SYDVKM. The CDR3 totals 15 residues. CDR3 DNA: TGTGCCAGCACTTCTTCCGGGAGGGACCCCTACGAGCAGTACTTC. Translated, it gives CASTSSGRDPYEQYF. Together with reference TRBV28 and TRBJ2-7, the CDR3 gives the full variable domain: DVKVTQSSRYLVKRTGEKVFLECVQDMDHENMFWYRQDPGLGLRLIYFSYDVKMKEKGDIPEGYSVSREKKERFSLILESASTNQTSMYLCASTSSGRDPYEQYFGPGTRLTVT.

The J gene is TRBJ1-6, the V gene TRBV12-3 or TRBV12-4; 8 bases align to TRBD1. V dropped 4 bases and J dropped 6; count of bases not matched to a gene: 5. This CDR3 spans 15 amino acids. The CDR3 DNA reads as TGTGCCAGCAGTTCGAGGACAGGGCCTAATTCACCCCTCCACTTT. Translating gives CASSSRTGPNSPLHF.

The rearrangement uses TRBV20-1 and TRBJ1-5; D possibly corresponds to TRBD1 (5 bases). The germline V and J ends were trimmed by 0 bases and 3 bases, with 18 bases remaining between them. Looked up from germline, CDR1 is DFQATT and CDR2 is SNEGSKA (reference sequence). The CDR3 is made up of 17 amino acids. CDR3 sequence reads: CSARETLGDRANQPQHF. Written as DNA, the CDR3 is TGCAGTGCTAGAGAAACCCTTGGGGACCGGGCCAATCAGCCCCAGCATTTT.

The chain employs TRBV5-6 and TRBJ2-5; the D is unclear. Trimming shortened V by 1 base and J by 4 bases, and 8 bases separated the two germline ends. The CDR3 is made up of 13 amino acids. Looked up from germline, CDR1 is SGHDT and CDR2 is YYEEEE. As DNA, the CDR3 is TGTGCCAGCAGCTTGCATCCGGGAGAGACCCAGTACTTC. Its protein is CASSLHPGETQYF.

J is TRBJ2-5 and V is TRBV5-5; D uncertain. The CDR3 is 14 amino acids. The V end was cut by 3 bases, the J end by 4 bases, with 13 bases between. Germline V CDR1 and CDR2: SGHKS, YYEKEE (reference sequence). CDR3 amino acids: CASSSRTTAETQYF. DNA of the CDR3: TGTGCCAGCAGCTCCCGGACCACAGCAGAGACCCAGTACTTC.

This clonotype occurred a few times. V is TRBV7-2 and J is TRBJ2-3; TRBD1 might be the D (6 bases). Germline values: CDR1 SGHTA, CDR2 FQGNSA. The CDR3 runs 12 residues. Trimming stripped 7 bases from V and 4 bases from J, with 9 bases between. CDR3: CASNYRADTQYF. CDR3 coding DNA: TGTGCCAGCAACTACAGGGCAGATACGCAGTATTTT.

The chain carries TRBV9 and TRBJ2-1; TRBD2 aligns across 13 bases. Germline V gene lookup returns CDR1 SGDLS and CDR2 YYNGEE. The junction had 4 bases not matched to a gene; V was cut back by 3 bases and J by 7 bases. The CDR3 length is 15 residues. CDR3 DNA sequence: TGTGCCAGCAGCGCCGGGACTAGCGGGACTAATGAGCAGTTCTTC. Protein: CASSAGTSGTNEQFF.